The 10 T cell receptor beta chains listed next were all sequenced from one sample in a study of cytomegalovirus exposure and HLA in healthy donors. The repertoire was sequenced with immunoSEQ multiplex PCR; TCRdb's copy has only in-frame clones and lacks some. The table has approximately 62,000 clones, around 90% seen once. Sequencing input: PBMCs. Receptor source: a woman under 30 in good health and CMV-seronegative.

This chain connects TRBV6-1 to TRBJ1-6; 9 bases are a match to TRBD1. The germline CDR1 and CDR2 sequences are MNHNS and SASEGT. V lost 1 base and J lost 10; bases outside the gene matches: 5. This CDR3 is 15 amino acids long. In DNA, the CDR3 is TGTGCCAGCAGTGAAGGGGAGACAGGGGGATCACCCCTCCACTTT. This sequence encodes CASSEGETGGSPLHF.

The chain has TRBV19 and TRBJ1-5; possibly TRBD1 for D (6 bases). V was trimmed by 5 bases and J by 7 bases, leaving 15 bases between them. CDR1 is LNHDA and CDR2 is SQIVND in the germline V gene (reference sequence). CDR3 length: 14 residues. The CDR3 DNA reads TGTGCCAGTAGTTTCCGGGCAGGGGAACAGCCCCAGCATTTT. Its translation: CASSFRAGEQPQHF.

The J gene is TRBJ2-3, the V gene TRBV6-4; 8 bases are shared with TRBD2. This CDR3 has 15 residues. Germline V gene data show CDR1 as MRHNA and CDR2 as SNTAGT. V dropped 4 bases and J dropped 2; count of bases not matched to a gene: 5. In nucleotides, the CDR3 is TGTGCCAGCAGTGTCGGACTAGCTACCACAGATACGCAGTATTTT. Protein sequence: CASSVGLATTDTQYF.

This clone was counted once. The chain has TRBV6-8 and TRBJ2-7; 8 nucleotides agree with TRBD2. V dropped 5 bases and J dropped 3; count of bases not matched to a gene: 6. Germline CDR1 MNHGY, CDR2 SAAAGT. The CDR3 spans 14 residues. The CDR3 nucleotides read TGTGCCAGCAGTCGGGGGGGGGAATACTACGAGCAGTACTTC. Translating it yields CASSRGGEYYEQYF.

This rearrangement joins TRBV15 to TRBJ1-1; a possible D gene is TRBD1 (5 bases). The germline V and J ends were trimmed by 0 bases and 1 base, with 12 bases remaining between them. The length of the CDR3 is 16 residues. The germline V gene encodes CDR1 LNHNV and CDR2 YYDKDF (reference sequence). The CDR3 loop reads CATSRDERGENTEAFF. CDR3 DNA sequence: TGTGCCACCAGCAGAGATGAAAGGGGCGAGAACACTGAAGCTTTCTTT.

This chain joins TRBV5-1 and TRBJ2-7, with D perhaps matching TRBD2 (6 bases). V lost 1 base to trimming and J lost 2 bases, with 10 bases between them. Germline V gene sequence: CDR1 SGHRS, CDR2 YFSETQ. The CDR3 runs to 14 residues. The CDR3 DNA is TGCGCCAGCAGCTTGTACGGCGGGACCTACGAGCAGTACTTC. The encoded protein is CASSLYGGTYEQYF.

The chain links TRBV9 to TRBJ2-5, with 8 positions matching TRBD1. Germline-derived CDR1 and CDR2 are SGDLS and YYNGEE. The J segment lost 2 bases and the V segment lost 4 bases, leaving 4 bases of the junction unmatched. This CDR3 contains 14 residues. CDR3 nucleotide sequence: TGTGCCAGCAGCCCCCGGACAGGGCAAGAGACCCAGTACTTC. The encoded protein is CASSPRTGQETQYF.

This CDR3 is CASIGTSGGYNEQFF. The CDR3 coding sequence is TGTGCCAGTATTGGGACTAGCGGGGGGTACAATGAGCAGTTCTTC. The V gene is TRBV19, the J gene TRBJ2-1, with TRBD2 matching 15 bases. The CDR3 runs 15 residues. The junction had 2 bases not matched to a gene; V was cut back by 7 bases and J by 4 bases. CDR1 and CDR2 from the germline V gene are LNHDA and SQIVND (reference sequence).

The chain carries TRBV28 and TRBJ2-7; 9 bases match TRBD1. The CDR3 covers 13 residues. The ends lost 6 bases at V and 6 bases at J; junction bases unmatched: 6. Germline V gene lookup returns CDR1 MDHEN and CDR2 SYDVKM. This CDR3 is CASRQGAGREQYF. Written as DNA, the CDR3 is TGTGCCAGCAGACAGGGGGCCGGTCGCGAGCAGTACTTC. The full variable domain, rest sourced from reference TRBV28 and TRBJ2-7, is DVKVTQSSRYLVKRTGEKVFLECVQDMDHENMFWYRQDPGLGLRLIYFSYDVKMKEKGDIPEGYSVSREKKERFSLILESASTNQTSMYLCASRQGAGREQYFGPGTRLTVT.

The chain joins TRBV10-2 to TRBJ1-3; D gene ambiguous. Trimming left V 7 bases short and J 4 bases short, with 17 bases between. There are 15 residues in the CDR3. Per germline, CDR1 WSHSY and CDR2 SAAADI. CDR3 in amino acids: CASNPGLTEGNTIYF. The CDR3 DNA sequence: TGCGCCAGCAACCCCGGACTGACCGAGGGAAACACCATATATTTT.